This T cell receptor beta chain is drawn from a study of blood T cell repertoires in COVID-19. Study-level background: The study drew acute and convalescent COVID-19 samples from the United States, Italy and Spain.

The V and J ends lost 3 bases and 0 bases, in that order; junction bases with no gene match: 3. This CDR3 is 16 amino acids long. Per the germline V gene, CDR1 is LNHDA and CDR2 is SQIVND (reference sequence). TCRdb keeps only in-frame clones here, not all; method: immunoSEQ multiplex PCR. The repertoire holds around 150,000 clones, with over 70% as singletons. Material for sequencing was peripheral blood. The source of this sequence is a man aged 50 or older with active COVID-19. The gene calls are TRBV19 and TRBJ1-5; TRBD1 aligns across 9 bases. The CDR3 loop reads CASSILQGASNQPQHF. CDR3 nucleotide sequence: TGTGCCAGTAGTATTCTACAGGGGGCTAGCAATCAGCCCCAGCATTTT.